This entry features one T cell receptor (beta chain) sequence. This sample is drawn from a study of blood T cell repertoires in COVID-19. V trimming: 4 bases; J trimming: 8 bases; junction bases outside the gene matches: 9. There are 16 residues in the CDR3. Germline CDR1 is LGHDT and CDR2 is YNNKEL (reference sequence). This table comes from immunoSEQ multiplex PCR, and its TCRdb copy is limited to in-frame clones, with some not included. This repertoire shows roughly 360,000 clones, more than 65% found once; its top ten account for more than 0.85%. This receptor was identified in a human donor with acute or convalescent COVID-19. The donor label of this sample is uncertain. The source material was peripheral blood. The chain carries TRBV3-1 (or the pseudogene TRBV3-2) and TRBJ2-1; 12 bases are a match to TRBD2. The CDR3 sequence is CASSRRELAGGHEQFF. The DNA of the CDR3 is TGTGCCAGCAGCCGAAGGGAGCTAGCGGGGGGGCATGAGCAGTTCTTC.